This TCR beta chain was captured by sequencing in a study of identical twins. Broader study findings: In beta out-of-frame sequences, the excess sharing between twins was weaker. Models predicted less out-of-frame TCR alpha sharing in monozygotic twins than was found.

The CDR3 runs 16 residues. Trimming cost V 2 bases and J 1 base, with 12 bases left between them. CDR1 SGHNT and CDR2 YENEEA come from the germline V gene. With respect to this clonotype: Its antigen is still unknown.

Healthy Caucasian individuals made up all the donors. TCRdb itself ran the 5' RACE reads through MiXCR, one entry per CDR3 protein. The sample holds around 530,000 distinct CDR3 sequences, 13% to 15% seen once. These data also formed part of another study, on yellow fever vaccine responses in identical twins.

The sequencing sample was made of CD4+ T cells sorted from blood. The source is a young woman in good health. V gene TRBV11-3 combines with J gene TRBJ2-1; either TRBD1 or TRBD2 may fit D (7 bases each). The CDR3 DNA sequence: TGTGCCAGCAGCTTACAGGGGGGGCAATCCTACAATGAGCAGTTCTTC. Translation: CASSLQGGQSYNEQFF. Together with reference TRBV11-3 and TRBJ2-1, the CDR3 gives the full variable domain: EAGVVQSPRYKIIEKKQPVAFWCNPISGHNTLYWYLQNLGQGPELLIRYENEEAVDDSQLPKDRFSAERLKGVDSTLKIQPAELGDSAVYLCASSLQGGQSYNEQFFGPGTRLTVL.